This entry features one T cell receptor beta chain sequence. Clones were sequenced by immunoSEQ multiplex PCR, and TCRdb holds only the in-frame ones, with some missing. The data show nearly 250,000 clones, more than 75% seen once. The data were obtained in a study of blood T cell repertoires in COVID-19. The overall study: Some COVID-19 samples were acute and others convalescent; all came from the United States, Italy and Spain.

The TCR sequence derives from an elderly woman with COVID-19, enrolled during active disease. Sequencing was performed on peripheral blood.

The chain's CDR3 is CAISESTGEVNGYTF. CDR3 DNA sequence: TGTGCCATCAGTGAGTCGACAGGGGAGGTGAATGGCTACACCTTC. The chain uses TRBV10-3 and TRBJ1-2, with 8 bases fitting TRBD1. The CDR3 totals 15 residues. The V gene end was trimmed by 0 bases and the J gene end by 6 bases; junction bases not matched to a gene: 6. Germline CDR1 and CDR2: ENHRY and SYGVKD.